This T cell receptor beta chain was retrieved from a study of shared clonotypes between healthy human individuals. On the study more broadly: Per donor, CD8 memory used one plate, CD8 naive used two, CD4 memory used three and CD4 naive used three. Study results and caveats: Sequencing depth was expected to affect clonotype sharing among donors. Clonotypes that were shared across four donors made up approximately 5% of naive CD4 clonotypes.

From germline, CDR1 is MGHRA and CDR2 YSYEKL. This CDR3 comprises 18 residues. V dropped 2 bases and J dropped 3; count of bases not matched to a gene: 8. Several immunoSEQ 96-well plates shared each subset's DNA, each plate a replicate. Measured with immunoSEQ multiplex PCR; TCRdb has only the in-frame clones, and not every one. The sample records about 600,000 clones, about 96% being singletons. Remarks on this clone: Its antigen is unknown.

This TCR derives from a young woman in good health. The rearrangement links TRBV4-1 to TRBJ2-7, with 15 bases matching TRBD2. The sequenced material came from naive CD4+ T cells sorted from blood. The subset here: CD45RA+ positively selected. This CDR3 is CASSQPGLAGGPNYEQYF. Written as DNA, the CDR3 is TGCGCCAGCAGCCAACCAGGACTAGCGGGAGGGCCTAACTACGAGCAGTACTTC.